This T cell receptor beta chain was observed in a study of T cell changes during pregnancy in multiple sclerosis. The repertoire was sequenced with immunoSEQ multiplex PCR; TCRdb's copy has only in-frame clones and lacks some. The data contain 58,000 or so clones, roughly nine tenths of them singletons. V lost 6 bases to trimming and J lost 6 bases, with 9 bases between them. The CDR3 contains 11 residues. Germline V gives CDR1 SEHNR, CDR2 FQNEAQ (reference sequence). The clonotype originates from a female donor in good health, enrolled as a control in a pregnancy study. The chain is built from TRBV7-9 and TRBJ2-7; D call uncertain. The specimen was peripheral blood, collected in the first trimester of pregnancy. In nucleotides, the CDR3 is TGTGCCAGCAGGACATCGCTCGAGCAGTACTTC. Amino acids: CASRTSLEQYF.